These 23 T cell receptor beta chains originate from one sample sequenced in a study of blood T cell repertoires in COVID-19. Sequencing used immunoSEQ multiplex PCR; TCRdb keeps in-frame clones, though not all of them. The table includes some 25,000 clones, 81% detected once. Material for sequencing was peripheral blood. These receptor sequences come from an older man with acute or convalescent COVID-19.

This clone was found once. The genes are TRBV5-6 and TRBJ1-5; D not certain. Trimming cost V 0 bases and J 6 bases, with 16 bases left between them. This CDR3 spans 16 amino acids. Germline V gives CDR1 SGHDT, CDR2 YYEEEE. The CDR3, as DNA: TGTGCCAGCAGCTTGGGGATCAACTTTGGGAGTCAGCCCCAGCATTTT. Translating gives CASSLGINFGSQPQHF.

The chain uses TRBV6-2 or TRBV6-3 and TRBJ1-1; 7 bases agree with TRBD1. The CDR3 contains 14 residues. After removal of 2 bases from V and 2 bases from J, the junction contained 2 bases not matched to a gene. Germline-derived CDR1 and CDR2 are MNHEY and SVGEGT. The CDR3 bases are TGTGCCAGCAGTTACGGGGACAGAAACACTGAAGCTTTCTTT. This codes for CASSYGDRNTEAFF.

The genes are TRBV27 and TRBJ2-5, with unresolved D. Germline lookup yields CDR1 MNHEY and CDR2 SMNVEV (reference sequence). The CDR3 runs 14 residues. V was shortened by 3 bases and J by 5 bases, with 13 bases between the two germline ends. The CDR3 protein is CASSLGPNGETQYF. Here the CDR3 DNA reads TGTGCCAGCAGTTTGGGCCCGAACGGCGAGACCCAGTACTTC.

This clone was detected a few times. The rearrangement uses TRBV10-2 and TRBJ1-5, with D possibly being TRBD1 (5 bases). V was trimmed by 7 bases and J by 3 bases, leaving 10 bases between them. This CDR3 region has 13 residues. Looked up from germline, CDR1 is WSHSY and CDR2 is SAAADI. The CDR3 sequence: CASTRDSNQPQHF. The CDR3 DNA sequence: TGCGCCAGCACCCGGGACTCCAATCAGCCCCAGCATTTT.

The chain joins TRBV4-3 to TRBJ2-2; perhaps TRBD2 as D (6 bases). V was trimmed by 2 bases and J by 0 bases, leaving 16 bases between them. CDR3 length equals 18 residues. Germline V gene sequence: CDR1 LGHNA, CDR2 YSLEER. DNA for the CDR3: TGCGCCAGCAGCCAACCGGTGGGAGGATCGGCGAACACCGGGGAGCTGTTTTTT. Translating gives CASSQPVGGSANTGELFF.

This sequence joins TRBV11-3 and TRBJ1-1, with D perhaps TRBD1 (6 bases). Germline loops: CDR1 SGHNT, CDR2 YENEEA. Trimming removed 2 bases at V and 10 bases at J, with 17 bases between. The CDR3 is 14 residues long. CDR3 sequence reads: CASSLKGVETPAFF. CDR3 in DNA: TGTGCCAGCAGCTTAAAGGGGGTAGAGACTCCAGCTTTCTTT.

The rearrangement links TRBV19 to TRBJ1-1; D call uncertain. CDR3 length: 15 residues. In germline, CDR1 is LNHDA, CDR2 SQIVND (reference sequence). The V gene lost 0 bases and the J gene lost 2 bases, with 10 bases spanning the gap. In DNA, the CDR3 is TGTGCCAGTAGTATAGAGGGGAGGGCCAACACTGAAGCTTTCTTT. As protein: CASSIEGRANTEAFF.

The rearrangement joins TRBV10-2 to TRBJ2-7, with 7 bases matching TRBD2. Germline V gene sequence: CDR1 WSHSY, CDR2 SAAADI. This CDR3 is built from 16 residues. After removal of 0 bases from V and 4 bases from J, the junction contained 9 bases not matched to a gene. In nucleotides, the CDR3 is TGCGCCAGCAGTGAGTCCGGCGGGAGTGTTACTTACGAGCAGTACTTC. Protein: CASSESGGSVTYEQYF.

The chain links TRBV6-1 to TRBJ1-5; D not resolved. The CDR3 runs to 15 residues. V gave up 1 base and J gave up 0 bases, with 7 bases separating them. CDR1 and CDR2 (germline): MNHNS, SASEGT. DNA of the CDR3: TGTGCCAGCAGTGAAGGGAGGTTTAGCAATCAGCCCCAGCATTTT. Its protein is CASSEGRFSNQPQHF.

A single count supports this clone. CDR3 nucleotide sequence: TGCGCCAGCAGCTTGGGGGACAGGGGGCTGGAGACCCAGTACTTC. Encoded protein: CASSLGDRGLETQYF. The rearrangement uses TRBV5-1 and TRBJ2-5; 12 nucleotides match TRBD1. Germline V CDR1 and CDR2: SGHRS, YFSETQ. The ends lost 0 bases at V and 5 bases at J; junction bases unmatched: 2. The CDR3 consists of 15 residues.

The V gene is TRBV30, the J gene TRBJ1-6, with D possibly matching TRBD1 (6 bases). The CDR3 has 14 residues. V was clipped by 3 bases and J by 7 bases, with 13 bases between them. Germline CDR1 reads GTSNPN; CDR2 reads SVGIG (reference sequence). This CDR3 is CAWSLGRGNSPLHF. The CDR3 bases are TGTGCCTGGAGCCTAGGCAGGGGCAATTCACCCCTCCACTTT. The complete variable domain, with remaining parts taken from reference TRBV30 and TRBJ1-6, reads SQTIHQWPATLVQPVGSPLSLECTVEGTSNPNLYWYRQAAGRGLQLLFYSVGIGQISSEVPQNLSASRPQDRQFILSSKKLLLSDSGFYLCAWSLGRGNSPLHFGNGTRLTVT.

This clone was picked up a small number of times. The junction departs from germline at one end; a sequencing error may be responsible. The chain is built from TRBV11-2 and TRBJ2-7; D might be TRBD1 (6 bases). CDR1 is SGHAT, CDR2 FQNNGV, per germline. There are 14 residues in the CDR3. CDR3 bases: TGTGCCAGCAGCCTAGACAGGACTTCCTACGAGCAGTACTTC. As protein: CASSLDRTSYEQYF.

The V call is TRBV30, the J call TRBJ1-3; D remains ambiguous. Germline V gene sequence: CDR1 GTSNPN, CDR2 SVGIG (reference sequence). The CDR3 sequence is 13 residues long. Trimming removed 2 bases from V and 0 bases from J, with 5 bases in between. The CDR3, as DNA: TGTGCCTGGAGTCGGAGCTCTGGAAACACCATATATTTT. It yields the protein CAWSRSSGNTIYF.

The rearrangement uses TRBV6-2 or TRBV6-3 and TRBJ2-7, with 7 positions matching TRBD2. V was clipped by 7 bases and J by 2 bases; unmatched bases: 11. From germline, CDR1 is MNHEY and CDR2 SVGEGT. There are 15 residues in the CDR3. CDR3 nucleotide sequence: TGTGCCAGCACCCCGACCGGGCGGGAGACCTACGAGCAGTACTTC. This sequence encodes CASTPTGRETYEQYF.

The chain couples TRBV5-1 to TRBJ1-6; the D gene is possibly TRBD1 (5 bases). The CDR3 loop spans 14 amino acids. Trimming removed 1 base at V and 6 bases at J, with 8 bases between. Germline CDR1 reads SGHRS; CDR2 reads YFSETQ. Written as DNA, the CDR3 is TGCGCCAGCAGCTTGTCGGGGGTTAATTCACCCCTCCACTTT. Amino acids: CASSLSGVNSPLHF.

The V call is TRBV19, the J call TRBJ2-3; the match to TRBD2 covers 9 bases. The CDR3 has 15 amino acids. Per germline, CDR1 LNHDA and CDR2 SQIVND (reference sequence). V dropped 3 bases and J dropped 6; count of bases not matched to a gene: 7. As DNA, the CDR3 is TGTGCCAGTAGTATTGGGGCGGGGGGGACGGATACGCAGTATTTT. It codes for CASSIGAGGTDTQYF. Combining the CDR3 with reference TRBV19 and TRBJ2-3 gives the whole variable domain DGGITQSPKYLFRKEGQNVTLSCEQNLNHDAMYWYRQDPGQGLRLIYYSQIVNDFQKGDIAEGYSVSREKKESFPLTVTSAQKNPTAFYLCASSIGAGGTDTQYFGPGTRLTVL.

The V call is TRBV7-8, the J call TRBJ1-1, with 9 bases identical to TRBD1. Germline values: CDR1 SGHVS, CDR2 FQNEAQ. V gave up 5 bases and J gave up 1 base; unmatched junction bases: 14. The CDR3 runs 18 residues. DNA for the CDR3: TGTGCCAGCAGCCCTAGGCGGGGACAGGGATCGGAGAACACTGAAGCTTTCTTT. It translates to CASSPRRGQGSENTEAFF.

The chain couples TRBV9 to TRBJ2-3; the D gene is possibly TRBD1 (6 bases). Germline loops: CDR1 SGDLS, CDR2 YYNGEE. Trimming stripped 3 bases from V and 2 bases from J, with 16 bases between. The CDR3 consists of 16 residues. CDR3 region: CASSARQSGDTDTQYF. As DNA, the CDR3 is TGTGCCAGCAGCGCCCGGCAGTCAGGGGACACAGATACGCAGTATTTT.

The V and J genes are TRBV29-1 and TRBJ2-7; TRBD1 agrees at 11 bases. This CDR3 has 16 residues. Germline values: CDR1 SQVTM, CDR2 ANQGSEA. Trimming at V came to 4 bases and at J to 0 bases, leaving 8 bases not matched to a gene. The CDR3 coding sequence is TGCAGCGTTGGCGGTGCCGGGACAGGGGGCTCCTACGAGCAGTACTTC. Protein: CSVGGAGTGGSYEQYF.

This clone has just a few counts. V usage is TRBV18 and J usage is TRBJ1-1; a possible D gene is TRBD1 (5 bases). Trimming stripped 7 bases from V and 1 base from J, with 13 bases between. Germline CDR1 is KGHSH and CDR2 is LQKENI. The CDR3 runs 14 residues. The CDR3 coding sequence is TGTGCCAGCTTAACAGGAACATCGAACACTGAAGCTTTCTTT. It codes for CASLTGTSNTEAFF.

The genes are TRBV6-5 and TRBJ1-1; possible D gene TRBD1, 6 bases. V dropped 2 bases and J dropped 3 bases, with 7 bases sitting between them. The CDR3 is made up of 13 amino acids. Germline V CDR1 and CDR2: MNHEY, SVGAGI. This CDR3 is CASSYGQYTEAFF. CDR3 DNA: TGTGCCAGCAGTTACGGACAGTACACTGAAGCTTTCTTT.

J is TRBJ1-2 and V is TRBV3-1 (or the pseudogene TRBV3-2), with D possibly TRBD1 on 5 matching bases. V was shortened by 2 bases and J by 5 bases, with 12 bases between the two germline ends. Germline V gene lookup returns CDR1 LGHDT and CDR2 YNNKEL (reference sequence). CDR3 length equals 14 residues. The CDR3 bases are TGTGCCAGCAGCCAACCCCCACAGGAATATGGCTACACCTTC. It specifies CASSQPPQEYGYTF.

This CDR3 reads CASSVTPDSPYAGNTIYF. The CDR3 coding sequence is TGTGCCAGCAGCGTAACCCCGGACAGTCCCTACGCTGGAAACACCATATATTTT. The rearrangement joins TRBV9 to TRBJ1-3; D might be TRBD1 (6 bases). The CDR3 is 18 amino acids. Germline assignment: CDR1 SGDLS and CDR2 YYNGEE. Between the trimmed V and J ends, which lost 1 base and 2 bases, there was a span of 19 bases.